The TCR beta chain described here comes from a study of blood T cell repertoires in COVID-19. Whole-study context: From the United States, Italy and Spain came samples of acute and convalescent COVID-19. PBMCs, B-cell-depleted T cells, or T cells were the source of the cDNA or gDNA that made up the material.

TCRdb's copy holds only in-frame clones and misses some; the assay was immunoSEQ multiplex PCR. The sample holds approximately 180,000 clones, roughly 89% seen once. The CDR3 runs to 18 residues. Germline V gene lookup returns CDR1 LGHDT and CDR2 YNNKEL (reference sequence). The V gene end was trimmed by 1 base and the J gene end by 4 bases; junction bases not matched to a gene: 13. Everyone who took part was about 18 to 89 years old, and they came from about two dozen US areas. Which cohort a participant joined came from the clinical history participants gave. This chain connects TRBV3-1 (or the pseudogene TRBV3-2) to TRBJ1-1, with 9 bases fitting TRBD1. Material for sequencing was PBMCs or T cells enriched from blood (not recorded which). This receptor was obtained from a middle-aged woman with acute COVID-19. CDR3 sequence (DNA): TGTGCCAGCAGCCAAGCCTATACAGGGGGCGCAGGTCTCACTGAAGCTTTCTTT. Residues: CASSQAYTGGAGLTEAFF.